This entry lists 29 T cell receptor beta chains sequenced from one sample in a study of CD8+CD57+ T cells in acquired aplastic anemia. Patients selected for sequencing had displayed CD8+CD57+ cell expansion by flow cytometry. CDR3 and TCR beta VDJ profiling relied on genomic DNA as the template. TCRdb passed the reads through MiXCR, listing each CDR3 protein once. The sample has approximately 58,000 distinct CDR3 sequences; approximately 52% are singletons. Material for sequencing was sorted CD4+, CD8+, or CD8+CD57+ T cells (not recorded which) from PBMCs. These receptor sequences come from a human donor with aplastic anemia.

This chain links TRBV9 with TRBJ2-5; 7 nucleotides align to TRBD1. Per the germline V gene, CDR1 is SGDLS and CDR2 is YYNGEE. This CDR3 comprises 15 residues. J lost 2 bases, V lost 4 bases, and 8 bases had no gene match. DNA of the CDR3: TGTGCCAGCAGCCCCGGGACAGTGAAACAAGAGACCCAGTACTTC. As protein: CASSPGTVKQETQYF.

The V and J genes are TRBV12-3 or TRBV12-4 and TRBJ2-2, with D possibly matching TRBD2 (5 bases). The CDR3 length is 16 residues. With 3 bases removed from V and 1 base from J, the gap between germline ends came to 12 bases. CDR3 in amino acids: CASSFPFAGNTGELFF. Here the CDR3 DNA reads TGTGCCAGCAGTTTCCCTTTCGCGGGGAACACCGGGGAGCTGTTTTTT.

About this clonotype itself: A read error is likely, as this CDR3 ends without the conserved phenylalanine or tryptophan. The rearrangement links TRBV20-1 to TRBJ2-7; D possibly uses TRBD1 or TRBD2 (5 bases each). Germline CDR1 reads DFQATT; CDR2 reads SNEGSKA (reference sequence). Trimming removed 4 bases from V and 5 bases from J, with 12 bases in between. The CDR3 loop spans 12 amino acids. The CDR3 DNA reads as TGCAGTGCTACGGGGCCCCCCCACGAGCAGTACTGC. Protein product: CSATGPPHEQYC.

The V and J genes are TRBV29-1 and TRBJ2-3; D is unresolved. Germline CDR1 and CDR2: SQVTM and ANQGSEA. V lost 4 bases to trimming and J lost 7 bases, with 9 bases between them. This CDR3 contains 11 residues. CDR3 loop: CSVVGFYTQYF. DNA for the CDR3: TGCAGCGTTGTTGGCTTCTATACGCAGTATTTT.

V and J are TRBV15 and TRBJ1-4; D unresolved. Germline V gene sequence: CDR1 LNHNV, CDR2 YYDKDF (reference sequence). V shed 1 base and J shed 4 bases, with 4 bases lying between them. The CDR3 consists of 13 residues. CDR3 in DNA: TGTGCCACCAGCAGAGTTATTAATGAAAAACTGTTTTTT. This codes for CATSRVINEKLFF.

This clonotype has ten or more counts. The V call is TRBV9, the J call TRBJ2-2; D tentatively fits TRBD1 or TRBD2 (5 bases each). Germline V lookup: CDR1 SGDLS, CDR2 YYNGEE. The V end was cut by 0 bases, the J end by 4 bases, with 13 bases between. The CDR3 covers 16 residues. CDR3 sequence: CASSVGGDVSTGELFF. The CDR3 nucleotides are TGTGCCAGCAGCGTAGGAGGGGACGTAAGCACCGGGGAGCTGTTTTTT.

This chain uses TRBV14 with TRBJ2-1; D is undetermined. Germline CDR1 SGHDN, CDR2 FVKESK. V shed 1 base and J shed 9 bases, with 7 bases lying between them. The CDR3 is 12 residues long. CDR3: CASSQALGEQFF. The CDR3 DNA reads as TGTGCCAGCAGCCAAGCCTTGGGTGAGCAGTTCTTC.

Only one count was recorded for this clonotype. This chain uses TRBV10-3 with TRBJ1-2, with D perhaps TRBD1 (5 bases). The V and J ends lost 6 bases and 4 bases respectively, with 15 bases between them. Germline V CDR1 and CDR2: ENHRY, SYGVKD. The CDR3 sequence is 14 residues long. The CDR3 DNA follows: TGTGCCATCAGCGCCAGGGAGGAGGGCTATGGCTACACCTTC. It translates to CAISAREEGYGYTF.

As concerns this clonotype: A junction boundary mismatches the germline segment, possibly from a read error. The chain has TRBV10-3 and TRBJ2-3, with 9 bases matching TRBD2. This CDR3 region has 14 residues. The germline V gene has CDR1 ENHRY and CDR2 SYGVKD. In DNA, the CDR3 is TGTGCCAGCCAGCTAGCGGGGCTCACAGATGCGCAGTATTTT. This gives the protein CASQLAGLTDAQYF.

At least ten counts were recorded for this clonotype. The DNA for the CDR3 is TGTGCCAGCAGCTTGATAGCGGGGGGTAATGAGCAGTTCTTC. Its protein is CASSLIAGGNEQFF. The chain uses TRBV5-6 and TRBJ2-1; TRBD2 matches 10 bases. J gave up 7 bases and V 1 base, and 2 bases lay outside the gene matches. The CDR3 length is 14 residues. Germline CDR1 and CDR2: SGHDT and YYEEEE.

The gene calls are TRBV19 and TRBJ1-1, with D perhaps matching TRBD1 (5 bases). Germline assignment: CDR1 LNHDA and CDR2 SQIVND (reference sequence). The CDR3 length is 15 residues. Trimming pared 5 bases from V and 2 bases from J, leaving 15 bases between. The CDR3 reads CASSFRDKDNTEAFF. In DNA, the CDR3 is TGTGCCAGTAGTTTCAGGGATAAGGATAACACTGAAGCTTTCTTT.

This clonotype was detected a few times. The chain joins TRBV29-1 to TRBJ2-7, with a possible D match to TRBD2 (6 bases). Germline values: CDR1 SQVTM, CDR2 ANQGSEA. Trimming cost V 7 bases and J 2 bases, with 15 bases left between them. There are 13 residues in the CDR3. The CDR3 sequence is CSGRGIDAYEQYF. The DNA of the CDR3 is TGCAGCGGGAGGGGTATAGACGCCTACGAGCAGTACTTC.

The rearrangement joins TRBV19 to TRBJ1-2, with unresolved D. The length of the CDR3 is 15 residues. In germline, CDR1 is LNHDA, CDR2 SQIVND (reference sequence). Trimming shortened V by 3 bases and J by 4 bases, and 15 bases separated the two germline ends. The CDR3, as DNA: TGTGCCAGTAGTATCCCGGTGGGTTTCGGCTATGGCTACACCTTC. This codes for CASSIPVGFGYGYTF.

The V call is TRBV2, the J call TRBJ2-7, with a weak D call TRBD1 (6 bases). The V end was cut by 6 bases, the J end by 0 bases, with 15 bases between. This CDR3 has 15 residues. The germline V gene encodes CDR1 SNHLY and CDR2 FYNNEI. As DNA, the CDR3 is TGTGCCAGCAGCGTCCGGGACACCCTCTCCTACGAGCAGTACTTC. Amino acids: CASSVRDTLSYEQYF.

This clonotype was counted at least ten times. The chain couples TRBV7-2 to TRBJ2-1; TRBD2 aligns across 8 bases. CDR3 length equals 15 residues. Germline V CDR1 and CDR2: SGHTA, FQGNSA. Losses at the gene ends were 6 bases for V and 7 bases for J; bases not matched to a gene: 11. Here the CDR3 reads CASRGTSSSSNEQFF. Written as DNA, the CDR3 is TGTGCCAGCAGAGGGACTAGTTCTAGTTCAAATGAGCAGTTCTTC.

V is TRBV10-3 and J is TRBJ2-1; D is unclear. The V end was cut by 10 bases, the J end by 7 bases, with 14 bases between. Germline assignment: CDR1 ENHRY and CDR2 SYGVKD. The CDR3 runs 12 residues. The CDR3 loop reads CASSRSGNEQFF. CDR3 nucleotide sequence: TGTGCCAGCAGCCGGTCTGGGAATGAGCAGTTCTTC.

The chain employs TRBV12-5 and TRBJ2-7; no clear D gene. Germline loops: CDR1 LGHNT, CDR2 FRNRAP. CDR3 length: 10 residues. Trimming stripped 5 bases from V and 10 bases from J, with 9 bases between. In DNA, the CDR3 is TGTGCTAGTGGTCACCCGGAACAGTACTTC. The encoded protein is CASGHPEQYF.

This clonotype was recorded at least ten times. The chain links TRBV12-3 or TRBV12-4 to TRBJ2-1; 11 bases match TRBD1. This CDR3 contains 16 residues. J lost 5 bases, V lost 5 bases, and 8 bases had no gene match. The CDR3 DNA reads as TGTGCCAGCAGTCCCACCGGGACAGGGGGGAACAATGAGCAGTTCTTC. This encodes CASSPTGTGGNNEQFF.

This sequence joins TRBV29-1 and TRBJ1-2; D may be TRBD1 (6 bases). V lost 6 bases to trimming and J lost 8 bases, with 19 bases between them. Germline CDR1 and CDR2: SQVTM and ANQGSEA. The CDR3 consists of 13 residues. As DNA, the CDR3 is TGCAGCGTGGCGGACAGTCGACTTAGGGGCTACACCTTC. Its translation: CSVADSRLRGYTF.

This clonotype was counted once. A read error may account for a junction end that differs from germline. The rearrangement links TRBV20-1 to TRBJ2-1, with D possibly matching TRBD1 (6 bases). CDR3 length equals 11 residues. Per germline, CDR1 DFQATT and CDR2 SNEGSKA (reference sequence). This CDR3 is CSEGGGNEQLF. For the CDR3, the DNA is TGCAGTGAGGGTGGGGGCAATGAGCAGCTCTTC.

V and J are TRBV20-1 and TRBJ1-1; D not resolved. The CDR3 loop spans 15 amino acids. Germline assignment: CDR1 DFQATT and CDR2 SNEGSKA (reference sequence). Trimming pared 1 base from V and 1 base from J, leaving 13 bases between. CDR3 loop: CSARGRKGGNTEAFF. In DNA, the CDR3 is TGCAGTGCTAGAGGCCGTAAGGGAGGGAACACTGAAGCTTTCTTT.

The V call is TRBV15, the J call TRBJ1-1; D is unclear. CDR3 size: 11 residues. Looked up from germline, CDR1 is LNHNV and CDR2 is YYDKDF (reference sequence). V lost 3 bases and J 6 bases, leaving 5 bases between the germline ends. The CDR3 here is CATSRDAEAFF. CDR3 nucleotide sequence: TGTGCCACCAGCAGGGACGCTGAAGCTTTCTTT.

The CDR3 DNA reads as TGCAGTGCTAGAGATTCGACTAGCTACTACAATGAGCAGTTCTTC. It is translated as CSARDSTSYYNEQFF. The gene calls are TRBV20-1 and TRBJ2-1; 7 nucleotides agree with TRBD2. V shed 0 bases, J shed 3 bases, and the junction held 5 bases outside the gene matches. The CDR3 extends over 15 amino acids. In germline, CDR1 is DFQATT, CDR2 SNEGSKA (reference sequence).

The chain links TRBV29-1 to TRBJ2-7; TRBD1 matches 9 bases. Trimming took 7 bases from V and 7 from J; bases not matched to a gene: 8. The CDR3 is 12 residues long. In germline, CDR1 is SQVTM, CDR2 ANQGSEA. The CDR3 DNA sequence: TGCAGCGCCCGGACAGGGGCCGGAGAGCAGTACTTC. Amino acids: CSARTGAGEQYF.

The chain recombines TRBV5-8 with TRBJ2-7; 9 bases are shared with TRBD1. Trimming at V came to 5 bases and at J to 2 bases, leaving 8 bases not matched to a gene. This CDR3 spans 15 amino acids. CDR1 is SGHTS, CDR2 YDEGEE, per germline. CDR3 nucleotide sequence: TGTGCCAGCAGTTATGGAGACAGGGGGACCTACGAGCAGTACTTC. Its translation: CASSYGDRGTYEQYF.

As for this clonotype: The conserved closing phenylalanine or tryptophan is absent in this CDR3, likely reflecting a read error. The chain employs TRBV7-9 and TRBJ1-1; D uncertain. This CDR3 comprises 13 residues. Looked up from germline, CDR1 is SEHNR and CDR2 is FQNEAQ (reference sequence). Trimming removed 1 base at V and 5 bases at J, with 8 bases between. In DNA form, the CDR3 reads TGTGCCAGCAGCTTAGAGGGTGAGACTGAAGCTTTCCTT. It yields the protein CASSLEGETEAFL.

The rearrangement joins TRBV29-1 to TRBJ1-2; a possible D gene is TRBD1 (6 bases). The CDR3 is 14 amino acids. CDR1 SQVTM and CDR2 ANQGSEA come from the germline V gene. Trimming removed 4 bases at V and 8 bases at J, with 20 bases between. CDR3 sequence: CSVGTQQGSYGYTF. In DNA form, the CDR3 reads TGCAGCGTTGGGACTCAACAGGGATCCTACGGCTACACCTTC.

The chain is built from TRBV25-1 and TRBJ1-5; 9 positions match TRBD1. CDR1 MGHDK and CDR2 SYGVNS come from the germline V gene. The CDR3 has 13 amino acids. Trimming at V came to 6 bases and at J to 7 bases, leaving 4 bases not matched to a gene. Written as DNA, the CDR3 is TGTGCCAGCAGCGGACAGGGGAAACAGCCCCAGCATTTT. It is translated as CASSGQGKQPQHF.

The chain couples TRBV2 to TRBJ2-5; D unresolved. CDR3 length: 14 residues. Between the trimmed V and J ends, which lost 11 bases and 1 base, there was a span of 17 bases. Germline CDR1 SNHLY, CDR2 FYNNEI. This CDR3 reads CAGSSSWGQETQYF. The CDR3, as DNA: TGTGCCGGTTCGTCAAGTTGGGGCCAAGAGACCCAGTACTTC.